One T cell receptor beta chain is described in this entry. The germline V gene has CDR1 LGHNA and CDR2 YSLEER. CDR3 length equals 17 residues. Trimming removed 0 bases at V and 5 bases at J, with 18 bases between. In the original workflow: It was from reference gene primer amplification that nucleated cell counts were estimated. This table comes from immunoSEQ multiplex PCR, and its TCRdb copy is limited to in-frame clones, with some not included. V, J and clone size were drawn from that table, and D and trimming were deduced from the DNA. The profile shows fewer than 85,000 clones, approximately 71% of them singletons. The data were obtained in a study of blood T cell repertoires in COVID-19.

This sequence joins TRBV4-3 and TRBJ2-3; D possibly corresponds to TRBD2 (6 bases). What was sequenced was peripheral blood. The clonotype comes from a man between 65 and 85 years old with COVID-19, enrolled during active disease. CDR3 bases: TGCGCCAGCAGCCAAGAAGGCGGGGCAGGGAATCAAGATACGCAGTATTTT. Protein: CASSQEGGAGNQDTQYF.